What follows are 22 T cell receptor beta chains derived from one specimen sequenced in a study of blood T cells in healthy people across ages. Alongside a J-beta primer mix, a sample-barcoded 5' primer served in a second PCR lasting about 7 to 12 cycles. TCRdb re-called the 5' RACE reads with MiXCR, one entry per CDR3 protein. Among 700,000 to 800,000 distinct CDR3 sequences, more than 40% were seen once, and the ten largest hold 20% to 25%. Sequenced material: blood. All receptors derive from a woman between 55 and 75 years old in good health.

The V and J genes are TRBV29-1 and TRBJ2-5, with 10 bases identical to TRBD1. V lost 7 bases to trimming and J lost 7 bases; unmatched junction nucleotides: 6. The CDR3 sequence is 12 residues long. CDR1 SQVTM and CDR2 ANQGSEA come from the germline V gene. CDR3 in DNA: TGCAGCGCAGAGGGACAGGGGAGGACCCAGTACTTC. It encodes CSAEGQGRTQYF.

V usage is TRBV5-1 and J usage is TRBJ2-3, with TRBD2 matching over 12 bases. CDR1 and CDR2 (germline): SGHRS, YFSETQ. Trimming cost V 0 bases and J 5 bases; bases outside gene matches: 4. This CDR3 is 16 amino acids long. The CDR3 is CASSLGLAGGKDTQYF. CDR3 DNA sequence: TGCGCCAGCAGCTTGGGTCTAGCGGGGGGGAAAGATACGCAGTATTTT.

This sequence joins TRBV4-1 and TRBJ2-3, with D possibly being TRBD2 (5 bases). V lost 3 bases and J 6 bases, leaving 16 bases between the germline ends. From germline, CDR1 is MGHRA and CDR2 YSYEKL. The CDR3 is 15 residues long. CDR3 bases: TGCGCCAGCAGCCAGAGACGGACTGGCGGGGATACGCAGTATTTT. Translated, it gives CASSQRRTGGDTQYF.

There are a few counts of this clonotype. This chain uses TRBV7-2 with TRBJ2-7; tentative D call: TRBD1 (5 bases). The CDR3 covers 14 residues. Germline values: CDR1 SGHTA, CDR2 FQGNSA. V was pared by 1 base and J by 3 bases, with 10 bases between. This CDR3 reads CASSLEGLDYEQYF. CDR3 DNA sequence: TGTGCCAGCAGCTTAGAGGGGCTGGACTACGAGCAGTACTTC.

Concerning this clonotype: Germline and junction disagree at one end, which may indicate a read error. The J gene is TRBJ2-5, the V gene TRBV4-3; TRBD2 agrees at 12 bases. Germline CDR1 and CDR2: LGHNA and YSLEER. The CDR3 sequence is 15 residues long. This CDR3 is CDSSQDAASGREKYF. For the CDR3, the DNA is TGCGACAGCAGCCAAGATGCGGCTAGCGGGAGGGAAAAGTACTTC.

This clonotype was seen only a few times. The V and J genes are TRBV5-1 and TRBJ2-7, with D possibly TRBD1 on 6 matching bases. The CDR3 extends over 13 amino acids. Germline V gene lookup returns CDR1 SGHRS and CDR2 YFSETQ. Trimming removed 0 bases at V and 10 bases at J, with 14 bases between. CDR3 nucleotide sequence: TGCGCCAGCAGCTTGGACCCAGCAGGGGCTCAGTACTTC. Its protein product is CASSLDPAGAQYF.

The rearrangement links TRBV7-2 to TRBJ2-5; 12 bases line up with TRBD2. The CDR3 contains 16 residues. Germline values: CDR1 SGHTA, CDR2 FQGNSA. V gave up 3 bases and J gave up 11 bases; unmatched junction bases: 13. The CDR3 bases are TGTGCCAGCAGCTTCCAAGGGACTAGCGGGTTGAATGAGCAGTACTTC. This sequence encodes CASSFQGTSGLNEQYF.

The table lists this clonotype with a few counts. The J gene is TRBJ2-7, the V gene TRBV5-1, with 11 bases lining up with TRBD2. V trimming: 4 bases; J trimming: 5 bases; junction bases outside the gene matches: 5. Germline lookup yields CDR1 SGHRS and CDR2 YFSETQ. CDR3 length: 14 amino acids. CDR3 sequence (DNA): TGCGCCAGCAGCCCCGGGACTAGCGGCGACGAGCAGTACTTC. It encodes CASSPGTSGDEQYF.

J is TRBJ2-1 and V is TRBV10-3, with D maybe TRBD2 (5 bases). The CDR3 sequence is 15 residues long. Trimming took off 3 bases at V and 6 bases at J, with 15 bases between the two ends. Germline V gene sequence: CDR1 ENHRY, CDR2 SYGVKD. The CDR3 nucleotides are TGTGCCATCAGTGAATGGGAGAGCCCCCCCAATGAGCAGTTCTTC. Its translation: CAISEWESPPNEQFF.

This clonotype turned up a few times. V and J are TRBV6-2 or TRBV6-3 and TRBJ1-5; 8 bases fit TRBD1. The CDR3 sequence is 21 residues long. With 5 bases clipped from V and 0 bases from J, the junction kept 21 bases outside the gene matches. Germline-derived CDR1 and CDR2 are MNHEY and SVGEGT. The CDR3 region is CASSNTPGQGRSIYSNQPQHF. CDR3 nucleotides: TGTGCCAGCAGTAATACCCCCGGACAGGGAAGGTCTATCTATAGCAATCAGCCCCAGCATTTT.

The V call is TRBV20-1, the J call TRBJ1-4; a weak D match, TRBD1 (5 bases). Per germline, CDR1 DFQATT and CDR2 SNEGSKA (reference sequence). This CDR3 is 11 amino acids long. As DNA, the CDR3 is TGCAGGTCGGGGCCGAATGAAAAACTGTTTTTT. As protein: CRSGPNEKLFF.

This clonotype has only a few counts. This chain joins TRBV20-1 and TRBJ1-2, with D tentatively TRBD1 (6 bases). This CDR3 comprises 14 residues. Between the trimmed V and J ends, which lost 5 bases and 0 bases, there was a span of 13 bases. Germline values: CDR1 DFQATT, CDR2 SNEGSKA (reference sequence). The CDR3 DNA follows: TGCAGTGCTCCGACAGGAAGCGCTAACTATGGCTACACCTTC. It encodes CSAPTGSANYGYTF.

This clonotype was detected only a few times. The chain uses TRBV29-1 and TRBJ2-5; 7 nucleotides align to TRBD1. The CDR3 contains 13 residues. Germline assignment: CDR1 SQVTM and CDR2 ANQGSEA. After removal of 0 bases from V and 10 bases from J, the junction contained 8 bases not matched to a gene. CDR3 amino acids: CSVEDAQGWVQYF. As DNA, the CDR3 is TGCAGCGTTGAAGATGCACAGGGGTGGGTCCAGTACTTC.

This clonotype was counted once. This may be a read error, as it is one base from a much larger clone. The chain uses TRBV29-1 and TRBJ2-3, with 10 bases aligning to TRBD2. The CDR3 consists of 14 residues. Per germline, CDR1 SQVTM and CDR2 ANQGSEA. Trimming took 8 bases from V and 2 from J; bases not matched to a gene: 7. The CDR3 region has the DNA TGCAGCAAACGAGCGGGAGGGCCCACAGATACGCAGTATTTT. It specifies CSKRAGGPTDTQYF.

The V and J genes are TRBV20-1 and TRBJ1-2; D gene unclear. Germline V gene lookup returns CDR1 DFQATT and CDR2 SNEGSKA (reference sequence). The CDR3 length is 12 residues. Here the CDR3 reads CCKQADLYGYTF. The CDR3 DNA follows: TGCTGTAAACAAGCAGACCTCTATGGCTACACCTTC.

This clonotype has only a few counts. This chain connects TRBV9 to TRBJ2-3; perhaps TRBD1 as D (5 bases). The CDR3 is 13 amino acids. V was shortened by 3 bases and J by 4 bases, with 9 bases between the two germline ends. Germline lookup yields CDR1 SGDLS and CDR2 YYNGEE. CDR3 nucleotides: TGTGCCAGCAGCGACTCAGGGCCAGATACGCAGTATTTT. It yields the protein CASSDSGPDTQYF.

This sequence joins TRBV7-8 and TRBJ1-2, with 10 bases fitting TRBD1. CDR1 is SGHVS and CDR2 is FQNEAQ in the germline V gene. The V and J ends lost 1 base and 3 bases, in that order; junction bases with no gene match: 8. This CDR3 spans 17 amino acids. In nucleotides, the CDR3 is TGTGCCAGCAGCTTAGTTGGGACAGGGGACGCGGACTATGGCTACACCTTC. It is translated as CASSLVGTGDADYGYTF.

This clonotype was seen more than once but under ten times. V gene TRBV3-1 combines with J gene TRBJ2-3; D is unclear. This CDR3 contains 13 residues. V gave up 2 bases and J gave up 5 bases, with 8 bases separating them. Per germline, CDR1 LGHDT and CDR2 YNNKEL (reference sequence). The CDR3 DNA reads as TGTGCCAGCAGCCAACTTAACGGAGATACGCAGTATTTT. This sequence encodes CASSQLNGDTQYF.

V is TRBV3-1 and J is TRBJ2-1; D not certain. The germline V and J ends were trimmed by 4 bases and 9 bases, with 22 bases remaining between them. The CDR3 runs to 16 residues. CDR1 and CDR2 (germline): LGHDT, YNNKEL (reference sequence). CDR3 residues: CASSPPSSTGRGEQFF. In nucleotides, the CDR3 is TGTGCCAGCAGCCCTCCGAGTAGCACCGGGCGCGGTGAGCAGTTCTTC.

This sequence joins TRBV20-1 and TRBJ1-5, with TRBD1 identical over 7 bases. The CDR3 has 13 residues. Germline V CDR1 and CDR2: DFQATT, SNEGSKA (reference sequence). Losses at the gene ends were 4 bases for V and 9 bases for J; bases not matched to a gene: 9. CDR3 loop: CSATGTATLPQHF. The CDR3 DNA follows: TGCAGTGCTACCGGGACAGCGACTCTGCCCCAGCATTTT.

This rearrangement joins TRBV9 to TRBJ2-7; 9 bases map to TRBD1. Germline assignment: CDR1 SGDLS and CDR2 YYNGEE. The CDR3 runs to 14 residues. Trimming took 4 bases from V and 9 from J; bases not matched to a gene: 11. The CDR3, as DNA: TGTGCCAGCAGCCCCCGGGACAGGGCTTGGGTGCAGTACTTC. Translation: CASSPRDRAWVQYF.

V is TRBV4-2 and J is TRBJ2-2; TRBD2 agrees at 9 bases. The V segment lost 6 bases and the J segment 5 bases; nucleotides outside the gene matches: 19. Germline V gives CDR1 LGHNA, CDR2 YNFKEQ. The CDR3 runs 19 residues. This CDR3 is CASRGSGASGTDETGELFF. DNA of the CDR3: TGTGCCAGCAGGGGGTCTGGGGCTAGCGGGACCGATGAAACCGGGGAGCTGTTTTTT.